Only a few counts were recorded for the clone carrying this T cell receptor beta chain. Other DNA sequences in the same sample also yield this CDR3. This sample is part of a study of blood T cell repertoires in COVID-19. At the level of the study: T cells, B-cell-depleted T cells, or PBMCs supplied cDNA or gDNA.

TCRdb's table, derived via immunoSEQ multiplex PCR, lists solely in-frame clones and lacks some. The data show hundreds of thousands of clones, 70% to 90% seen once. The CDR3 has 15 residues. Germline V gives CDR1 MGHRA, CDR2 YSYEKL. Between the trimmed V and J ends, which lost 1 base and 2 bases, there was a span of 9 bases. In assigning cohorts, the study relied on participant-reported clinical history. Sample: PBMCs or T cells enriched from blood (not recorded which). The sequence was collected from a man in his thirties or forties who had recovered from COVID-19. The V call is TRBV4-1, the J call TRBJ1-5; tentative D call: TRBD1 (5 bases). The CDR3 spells CASSQVPTGNQPQHF. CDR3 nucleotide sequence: TGCGCCAGCAGCCAAGTCCCGACAGGCAATCAGCCCCAGCATTTT.